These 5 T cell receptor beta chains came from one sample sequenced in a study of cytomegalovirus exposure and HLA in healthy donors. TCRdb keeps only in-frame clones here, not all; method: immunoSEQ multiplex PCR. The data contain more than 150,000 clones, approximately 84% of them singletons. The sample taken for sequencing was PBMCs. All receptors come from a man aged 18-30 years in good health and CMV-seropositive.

This chain's CDR3 is CASSWDRENEQFF. The CDR3, as DNA: TGTGCCAGCAGCTGGGACAGGGAAAATGAGCAGTTCTTC. The V and J genes are TRBV7-9 and TRBJ2-1, with 9 bases aligning to TRBD1. The V and J ends lost 4 bases and 7 bases, in that order; junction bases with no gene match: 2. Germline CDR1 is SEHNR and CDR2 is FQNEAQ (reference sequence). The CDR3 has 13 amino acids.

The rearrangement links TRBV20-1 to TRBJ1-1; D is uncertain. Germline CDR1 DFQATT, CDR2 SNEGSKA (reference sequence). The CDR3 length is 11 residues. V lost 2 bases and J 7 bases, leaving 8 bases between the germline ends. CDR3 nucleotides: TGCAGTGCTAGAACCGGGAATGAAGCTTTCTTT. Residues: CSARTGNEAFF.

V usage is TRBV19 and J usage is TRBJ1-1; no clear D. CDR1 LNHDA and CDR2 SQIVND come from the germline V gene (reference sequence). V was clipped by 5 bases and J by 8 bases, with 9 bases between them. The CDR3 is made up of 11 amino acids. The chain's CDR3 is CASSLRYEAFF. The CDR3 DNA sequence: TGTGCCAGTAGTCTCCGGTACGAAGCTTTCTTT.

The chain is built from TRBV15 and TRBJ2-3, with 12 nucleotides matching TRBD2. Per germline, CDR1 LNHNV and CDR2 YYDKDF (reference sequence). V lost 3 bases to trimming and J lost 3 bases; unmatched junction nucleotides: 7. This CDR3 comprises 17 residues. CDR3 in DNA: TGTGCCACCAGCAGTCGGACTAGCGGGATGAGAACAGATACGCAGTATTTT. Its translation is CATSSRTSGMRTDTQYF.

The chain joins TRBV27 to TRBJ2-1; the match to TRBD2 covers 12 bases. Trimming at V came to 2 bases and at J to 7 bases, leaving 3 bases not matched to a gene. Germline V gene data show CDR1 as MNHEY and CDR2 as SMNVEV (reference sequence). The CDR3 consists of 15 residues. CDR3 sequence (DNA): TGTGCCAGCAGTTTACTAGCGGGAGGGGGGAATGAGCAGTTCTTC. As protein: CASSLLAGGGNEQFF.